This T cell receptor beta chain was captured by sequencing in a study of T cell repertoires in cytomegalovirus infection. General observations from the study: In two of eight donors, the top clonotype was HLA-C-restricted CMV-specific.

MiXCR, applied by TCRdb to the reads, yields one record per CDR3 protein. The data contain around 130,000 distinct CDR3 sequences, roughly 9% of them singletons. Per the germline V gene, CDR1 is DFQATT and CDR2 is SNEGSKA (reference sequence). CDR3 length equals 14 residues. V shed 6 bases, J shed 5 bases, and the junction held 10 bases outside the gene matches. The table lists this clonotype with many counts. As yet, its antigen is unknown. The sequencing sample was made of PBMCs. The rearrangement links TRBV20-1 to TRBJ2-3; TRBD1 agrees at 8 bases. This clonotype was sampled from a human donor in good health (CMV status not recorded). Some clones in this sample may be carry-over from other donors' samples. Here the CDR3 DNA reads TGCAGTGCCAGAATGCAGGGGGCCGGAGATACGCAGTATTTT. Amino acid sequence: CSARMQGAGDTQYF.